Listed below are T cell receptor beta chains from one sample, sequenced in a study of shared T cell receptors in the human thymus. Using immunoSEQ multiplex PCR, the repertoire was profiled, and TCRdb retains in-frame clones only, with some absent. This table has about 730,000 clones, over 75% appearing once. This sample was shared with a second study, whose subject was human thymus T cells.

The sequenced material came from thymocytes. The receptors come from a girl under three years old with a congenital heart defect. CDR3s include the opening cysteine and the closing phenylalanine or tryptophan. The order of the fields is J gene, clone size, V gene, CDR3 length, D gene, CDR3 DNA, CDR3 protein. A D gene is named only where the DNA matches it firmly. A clone size is listed for some rows: how often the clone was seen (once, few, many), or a class if it is expanded.

TRBJ1-5	.	TRBV28	17	TRBD1	TGTGCCAGCAGTCCGAGGACAGGGCTTCGGGCTCGGCAGCCCCAGCATTTT	CASSPRTGLRARQPQHF
TRBJ1-6	few	TRBV7-6	19	TRBD1	TGTGCCAGCAGCTTAGCGATCGGACAGGGAAGTGTGTGGAATTCACCCCTCCACTTT	CASSLAIGQGSVWNSPLHF
TRBJ2-7	.	TRBV11-2	16	TRBD1	TGTGCCAGCAGCCTTTTTCGACAGGGTAACTCCTACGAGCAGTACTTC	CASSLFRQGNSYEQYF
TRBJ1-2	few	TRBV7-9	16	.	TGTGCCAGCAGCTCAAACTTAATGGGACATGGCTATGGCTACACCTTC	CASSSNLMGHGYGYTF
TRBJ2-2	.	TRBV5-5	18	TRBD2	TGTGCCAGCAGACGCCGGGGGGATACGTATAGGAACACCGGGGAGCTGTTTTTT	CASRRRGDTYRNTGELFF
TRBJ1-2	few	TRBV20-1	11	.	TGCAGTGCTAGTGGCGGCGGTAGCTGCACCTTC	CSASGGGSCTF
TRBJ1-2	.	TRBV14	14	.	TGTGCCAGCAGCTCGCACCGACTGACGGATGGCTACACCTTC	CASSSHRLTDGYTF
TRBJ1-2	.	TRBV19	11	.	TGTGCCAGCCTTTCCCCTCGGGGCTACACCTTC	CASLSPRGYTF
TRBJ2-3	.	TRBV13	17	TRBD1	TGTGCCAGCAGCCCCCGACAGGGAAATGGTAATAGAAATACGCAGTATTTT	CASSPRQGNGNRNTQYF
TRBJ1-1	.	TRBV9	17	TRBD1	TGTGCCAGCAGCGACCAAGACAGGGGAGGTATGAACACTGAAGCTTTCTTT	CASSDQDRGGMNTEAFF
TRBJ1-5	.	TRBV29-1	13	.	TGCAGCGTTGAAGTAGGAGGGAATCAGCCCCAGCATTTT	CSVEVGGNQPQHF
TRBJ1-2	.	TRBV6-1	14	.	TGTGCCAGCAGTGAATGGAGGGACTACTATGGCTACACCTTC	CASSEWRDYYGYTF
TRBJ1-4	.	TRBV4-2	15	TRBD1	TGTGCCAGCAGCCGCCACCGGGACAGTGGTGAAAAACTGTTTTTT	CASSRHRDSGEKLFF
TRBJ1-6	.	TRBV6-6	15	TRBD1	TGTGCCAGCAGTTACCCGGGACAGGGAAATTCACCCCTCCACTTT	CASSYPGQGNSPLHF
TRBJ2-1	.	TRBV9	16	TRBD1	TGTGCCAGCAGCGTAGAGGGGGGACAGGGTTACAATGAGCAGTTCTTC	CASSVEGGQGYNEQFF
TRBJ1-1	once	TRBV27	12	.	TGTGCCAGCAGCTCAGGGAACACTGAAGCTTTCTTT	CASSSGNTEAFF
TRBJ2-5	.	TRBV5-4	13	.	TGTGCCAGCAGCGGAGACCCCTTGGAGACCCAGTACTTC	CASSGDPLETQYF
TRBJ2-1	.	TRBV15	18	.	TGTGCCACCAGCAAAAGGAAAGACAAAATACAGAACTACAATGAGCAGTTCTTC	CATSKRKDKIQNYNEQFF
TRBJ1-5	.	TRBV10-3	13	TRBD1	TGTGCCATCAGGGACAGGGACAATCAGCCCCAGCATTTT	CAIRDRDNQPQHF
TRBJ1-2	.	TRBV29-1	17	.	TGCAGCGTCATACAAAAACGAACACAGGCACCTTACTATGGCTACACCTTC	CSVIQKRTQAPYYGYTF
TRBJ2-3	few	TRBV7-2	18	TRBD2	TGTGCCAGCAGGTCGACTAGCGGGGGGGGCGTTCCCACAGATACGCAGTATTTT	CASRSTSGGGVPTDTQYF
TRBJ2-2	.	TRBV5-6	18	.	TGTGCCAGCAGCCCCCAGCCCCTGGGAGCTCCCTGGCCCGGGGAGCTGTTTTTT	CASSPQPLGAPWPGELFF
TRBJ1-2	once	TRBV7-9	13	.	TGTGCCAGCAGCCTCGGGGGTAACTATGGCTACACCTTC	CASSLGGNYGYTF
TRBJ1-2	.	TRBV9	17	TRBD1	TGTGCCAGCAGCTTAAGTCACGGGACAGGAGTCGGCTATGGCTACACCTTC	CASSLSHGTGVGYGYTF
TRBJ1-2	.	TRBV2	11	.	TGCCTTCAGGGTAAAGGGTATGGCTACACCTTC	CLQGKGYGYTF
TRBJ1-2	.	TRBV5-1	15	.	TGCGCCAGCAGCTTGATAGGGACACCTTACTATGGCTACACCTTC	CASSLIGTPYYGYTF
TRBJ1-2	few	TRBV6-5	15	.	TGTGCCAGCAGTTACTTTCCTGGACAGACCTATGGCTACACCTTC	CASSYFPGQTYGYTF
TRBJ1-2	.	TRBV13	15	TRBD1	TGTGCCAGCAGCTTACCGGGACAGGGGTGGGATGGCTACACCTTC	CASSLPGQGWDGYTF
TRBJ2-1	.	TRBV5-1	15	TRBD2	TGCGCCAGCAGCTCACCGGGACTAGCGGGCAATGAGCAGTTCTTC	CASSSPGLAGNEQFF
TRBJ1-2	.	TRBV4-3	16	.	TGCGCCAGCAGCCCCTTAGGCCAGGGGCCGTCCTATGGCTACACCTTC	CASSPLGQGPSYGYTF
TRBJ2-1	.	TRBV5-1	18	TRBD1	TGCGCCAGCAGCTTGGCAACCCAGGACAGGGGGCAGACTAATGAGCAGTTCTTC	CASSLATQDRGQTNEQFF
TRBJ1-5	.	TRBV19	17	TRBD1	TGTGCCAGTACCCCCGGGGGCCAGGGGGCGTATTTACAGCCCCAGCATTTT	CASTPGGQGAYLQPQHF